Following are 10 T cell receptor beta chains from one sample sequenced in a study of blood T cell repertoires in COVID-19. Clones were sequenced by immunoSEQ multiplex PCR, and TCRdb holds only the in-frame ones, with some missing. Of 150,000 to 200,000 clones listed, under 85% are singletons. Sequences were obtained from peripheral blood. These receptors came from a human donor in a cohort sampled during active COVID-19.

This clone was counted a few times. The rearrangement joins TRBV19 to TRBJ1-4; weak D call: TRBD1 (5 bases). Germline lookup yields CDR1 LNHDA and CDR2 SQIVND (reference sequence). CDR3 length: 11 amino acids. V lost 4 bases to trimming and J lost 8 bases, with 5 bases between them. The CDR3 region is CASSTGEKLFF. The CDR3 nucleotides read TGTGCCAGTAGTACAGGGGAAAAACTGTTTTTT.

The V gene is TRBV5-1, the J gene TRBJ1-2; D remains ambiguous. The germline V gene has CDR1 SGHRS and CDR2 YFSETQ. The V end was cut by 3 bases, the J end by 8 bases, with 17 bases between. There are 14 residues in the CDR3. For the CDR3, the DNA is TGCGCCAGCAGCTCGGAGGGCAGCGAACACGGCTACACCTTC. Amino acids: CASSSEGSEHGYTF.

The rearrangement links TRBV2 to TRBJ1-1; no definite D call. Germline CDR1 and CDR2: SNHLY and FYNNEI. The CDR3 consists of 15 residues. V gave up 6 bases and J gave up 4 bases, with 18 bases separating them. CDR3 nucleotides: TGTGCCAGCAGAGACCATCGGACTTTGGGCACTGAAGCTTTCTTT. It encodes CASRDHRTLGTEAFF.

The chain recombines TRBV19 with TRBJ1-1, with D perhaps TRBD1 (6 bases). This CDR3 has 15 amino acids. In germline, CDR1 is LNHDA, CDR2 SQIVND (reference sequence). V was pared by 0 bases and J by 1 base, with 9 bases between. The CDR3 DNA reads as TGTGCCAGTAGTATAGACCAACAGGGGAACACTGAAGCTTTCTTT. It translates to CASSIDQQGNTEAFF.

A few counts support this clone. The chain has TRBV3-1 (or the pseudogene TRBV3-2) and TRBJ2-7; 10 nucleotides line up with TRBD1. Looked up from germline, CDR1 is LGHDT and CDR2 is YNNKEL (reference sequence). With V trimmed by 0 bases and J by 3 bases, 8 bases remained unmatched. The CDR3 extends over 17 amino acids. CDR3 bases: TGTGCCAGCAGCCAAGATATACCGGGACAGGGGCTCTACGAGCAGTACTTC. Translation gives CASSQDIPGQGLYEQYF.

The chain combines TRBV5-1 with TRBJ2-7; TRBD1 matches at 8 bases. Looked up from germline, CDR1 is SGHRS and CDR2 is YFSETQ. Trimming removed 2 bases from V and 2 bases from J; junction bases left unmatched: 9. CDR3 length: 16 amino acids. The CDR3 sequence is CASSLTTGGITYEQYF. For the CDR3, the DNA is TGCGCCAGCAGCTTAACCACAGGGGGTATCACCTACGAGCAGTACTTC.

This rearrangement joins TRBV6-5 to TRBJ2-7; unclear D gene. The CDR3 runs to 15 residues. Germline CDR1 is MNHEY and CDR2 is SVGAGI. Trimming took 6 bases from V and 5 from J, leaving 20 bases between them. The CDR3 DNA follows: TGTGCCAGCAGCCCCAAAAGGAGTCTTTTTAACGAGCAGTACTTC. Its protein product is CASSPKRSLFNEQYF.

The rearrangement links TRBV19 to TRBJ1-1, with 9 bases lining up with TRBD1. Germline lookup yields CDR1 LNHDA and CDR2 SQIVND (reference sequence). Trimming cost V 7 bases and J 1 base; bases outside gene matches: 7. CDR3 length equals 15 residues. The CDR3 here is CASTTLGQGNTEAFF. The CDR3 region has the DNA TGTGCCAGTACTACCTTGGGACAGGGGAACACTGAAGCTTTCTTT.

This clone was counted only a few times. At the DNA level, this CDR3 is encoded by other sequences in the same sample as well. The rearrangement uses TRBV2 and TRBJ1-4, with D unresolved. Deletions cut 3 bases from V and 8 bases from J, with 4 bases between. The germline gives CDR1 SNHLY, CDR2 FYNNEI. The CDR3 runs 11 residues. DNA for the CDR3: TGTGCCAGCAGTGAGAGGGAAAAACTGTTTTTT. Encoded protein: CASSEREKLFF. The variable domain in full, completed from reference TRBV2 and TRBJ1-4, reads EPEVTQTPSHQVTQMGQEVILRCVPISNHLYFYWYRQILGQKVEFLVSFYNNEISEKSEIFDDQFSVERPDGSNFTLKIRSTKLEDSAMYFCASSEREKLFFGSGTQLSVL.

The V call is TRBV6-5, the J call TRBJ2-7, with D possibly being TRBD2 (5 bases). V was shortened by 0 bases and J by 5 bases, with 11 bases between the two germline ends. This CDR3 spans 14 amino acids. Germline V gene data show CDR1 as MNHEY and CDR2 as SVGAGI. The CDR3 sequence: CASSYSEGSDEQYF. DNA for the CDR3: TGTGCCAGCAGTTACTCAGAGGGATCAGACGAGCAGTACTTC.